This note documents a single T cell receptor beta chain sequence. The sample comes from a study of blood T cell repertoires in COVID-19. Study at large: T cells, B-cell-depleted T cells, or PBMCs provided the cDNA or gDNA that served as material.

Per the authors' pipeline: Using reference gene primer amplification, nucleated cell counts were estimated. Only in-frame clones appear in the TCRdb table, and some are missing; sequencing was by immunoSEQ multiplex PCR. The V and J calls and clone size were taken over from that table, and D and trimming were inferred from the DNA. The data hold some 180,000 clones, with 70% to 90% observed a single time. With 2 bases removed from V and 2 bases from J, the gap between germline ends came to 13 bases. The CDR3 runs to 15 residues. Germline lookup yields CDR1 MGHDK and CDR2 SYGVNS. During active infection, Seattle patients enrolled and were then monitored through disease.

The V and J genes are TRBV25-1 and TRBJ2-7; possible D gene TRBD2, 5 bases. This clonotype was obtained from a man aged 50-59 years with COVID-19, enrolled during active disease. Sequenced material: peripheral blood. The CDR3 region is CASSEEGAGTYEQYF. Here the CDR3 DNA reads TGTGCCAGCAGTGAAGAGGGAGCCGGAACCTACGAGCAGTACTTC.